This is a list of T cell receptor beta chains from one sample in a study of blood T cell repertoires in COVID-19. TCRdb keeps only in-frame clones here, not all; method: immunoSEQ multiplex PCR. This sample yields about 280,000 clones, of which roughly 80% are seen a single time; 5% belongs to the top ten. Sequencing input: PBMCs or T cells enriched from blood (not recorded which). These TCRs come from a middle-aged man who had been exposed to COVID-19. Both conserved end residues are part of each CDR3. The order of the fields is clone size, CDR3 length, J gene, V gene, CDR3 protein. Where a row states a size, it is once, few, many or the class of an expanded clone; other rows omit it.

.,15,TRBJ1-5,TRBV2,CASSGGGSFNQPQHF
.,17,TRBJ1-4,TRBV7-9,CASSFGVARGGNEKLFF
few,16,TRBJ2-7,TRBV5-8,CASSLAGTGGSYEQYF
.,17,TRBJ1-2,TRBV5-1,CASSSRWTGAQAYGYTF
.,12,TRBJ2-5,TRBV12-3/TRBV12-4,CASSLDGETQYF
.,16,TRBJ2-1,TRBV7-3,CASSGGAGGVYNEQFF
.,12,TRBJ2-3,TRBV6-5,CASNPPADTQYF
.,14,TRBJ2-7,TRBV14,CASRPSGGNGEQYF
.,14,TRBJ2-4,TRBV3-1/TRBV3-2,CASSRGVAKNIQYF
few,17,TRBJ1-4,TRBV24-1,CATSDPSRDRGFEKLFF
.,15,TRBJ2-3,TRBV27,CASRVLAGNTDTQYF
.,14,TRBJ1-2,TRBV11-2,CASSRTGKNYGYTF
once,15,TRBJ2-7,TRBV5-6,CASSLPGTGGNEQYF
.,13,TRBJ2-7,TRBV14,CATAGGPAYEQYF
.,16,TRBJ1-6,TRBV6-1,CASSVVGQGKNSPLHF
.,13,TRBJ1-5,TRBV5-1,CASSLTGPQPQHF
.,16,TRBJ2-1,TRBV5-1,CASSLRAGTGLGEQFF
.,13,TRBJ2-7,TRBV2,CARSGTATYEQYF